This TCR beta chain is drawn from a study of T cells in Graves' hyperthyroidism and ophthalmopathy. The overall study: Once the initial diagnosis was made, peripheral blood was obtained before any treatment.

Clinical symptoms, serum thyroxine, TRAb, thyroid ultrasound and orbital computed tomography established diagnosis. The CDR3 loop spans 14 amino acids. Deletions cut 2 bases from V and 1 base from J, with 5 bases between. This clonotype was seen a few times. It was RNA transcripts that yielded the amplified TCR beta CDR3 regions. A first-round RT-PCR of the TCR CDR3 used the HTBI primer set. TCRdb reprocessed the multiplex PCR reads via MiXCR and lists one record per CDR3 protein. The sample contains hundreds of thousands of distinct CDR3 sequences, roughly 22% of which appear only once. The chain recombines TRBV12-3 or TRBV12-4 with TRBJ2-2, with D hard to call. The receptor's source is a woman between 65 and 79 years old with Graves' ophthalmopathy. Material for sequencing was blood. CDR3 sequence: CASSLLLNTGELFF. CDR3 in DNA: TGTGCCAGCAGTTTACTACTGAACACCGGGGAGCTGTTTTTT.